This entry is about one TCR beta chain. As yet, its antigen is unknown. The sample comes from a study of CD8+ T cells in alopecia areata. Investigators isolated RNA and reverse transcribed it into cDNA to act as the sequencing template. Sequencing was performed with immunoSEQ multiplex PCR; in TCRdb, only in-frame clones are kept and a portion is missing. In the table there are 45,000 to 70,000 clones, about 96% of which are singletons. Study-level findings and limits: Affected lesional scalp, above all in alopecia totalis/universalis, was more clonal than normal scalp. Although TCR sharing was seen in mice, sharing across patients was less clear, possibly for HLA-related reasons.

Obtained from alopecia areata patients were lesional scalp punch biopsies along with peripheral blood. Germline values: CDR1 MGHRA, CDR2 YSYEKL. V shed 2 bases and J shed 0 bases, with 14 bases lying between them. CDR3 size: 18 residues. The chain is built from TRBV4-1 and TRBJ2-6; maybe TRBD2 (7 bases). The TCR sequence derives from a human donor with alopecia areata. The sample consisted of CD8+ T cells sorted from blood, taken at week 0. CDR3 region: CASSQWAGDYSGANVLTF. The CDR3 DNA sequence: TGCGCCAGCAGCCAATGGGCAGGGGACTACTCTGGGGCCAACGTCCTGACTTTC.